Presented here are 12 T cell receptor beta chains from one specimen sequenced in a study of T cells in Graves' hyperthyroidism and ophthalmopathy. Amplified TCR beta CDR3 regions came from RNA transcripts. HTBI primers were employed in a first-round RT-PCR of the TCR CDR3. TCRdb passed the multiplex PCR reads through MiXCR, listing each CDR3 protein once. Of 400,000 to 600,000 distinct CDR3 sequences in the sample, about 15% were seen once. The sequencing sample was made of blood. The source is a woman in her thirties with Graves' ophthalmopathy.

This clonotype was observed at least ten times. This sequence joins TRBV6-2 or TRBV6-3 and TRBJ2-6; a weak D match, TRBD1 (7 bases). V lost 2 bases to trimming and J lost 0 bases, with 8 bases between them. The germline V gene has CDR1 MNHEY and CDR2 SVGEGT. The length of the CDR3 is 16 residues. CDR3 bases: TGTGCCAGCAGTTACCAGGGGGGCTCTGGGGCCAACGTCCTGACTTTC. Translation gives CASSYQGGSGANVLTF.

This clonotype was seen a few times. V gene TRBV20-1 combines with J gene TRBJ2-7; 10 bases agree with TRBD2. The CDR3 covers 15 residues. CDR1 and CDR2 from the germline V gene are DFQATT and SNEGSKA (reference sequence). The junction had 8 bases not matched to a gene; V was cut back by 0 bases and J by 6 bases. CDR3 in DNA: TGCAGTGCTAGAGATCCTATAGCGGGAGGCTGCGAGCAGTACTTC. It codes for CSARDPIAGGCEQYF.

This sequence joins TRBV7-9 and TRBJ1-1, with TRBD1 matching 10 bases. Germline V gene lookup returns CDR1 SEHNR and CDR2 FQNEAQ (reference sequence). This CDR3 has 13 residues. J gave up 9 bases and V 3 bases, and 4 bases lay outside the gene matches. The CDR3 DNA is TGTGCCAGCAGCTTGGGACAGGGGCGGAAAGCTTTCTTT. Translating it yields CASSLGQGRKAFF.

The gene calls are TRBV28 and TRBJ1-5; D unresolved. CDR1 and CDR2 from the germline V gene are MDHEN and SYDVKM. The CDR3 covers 15 residues. V lost 1 base to trimming and J lost 3 bases, with 10 bases between them. The CDR3 here is CASSLSLRFNQPQHF. The CDR3 DNA reads as TGTGCCAGCAGTTTATCGCTAAGATTCAATCAGCCCCAGCATTTT.

This clonotype has ten or more counts. The V gene is TRBV28, the J gene TRBJ2-7, with D unclear. Germline V lookup: CDR1 MDHEN, CDR2 SYDVKM. The V end lost 7 bases, the J end lost 2 bases, and 12 bases lay between the germline ends. The CDR3 runs 13 residues. CDR3 DNA sequence: TGTGCCAGCACTCTCCAAGGAACCTACGAGCAGTACTTC. It is translated as CASTLQGTYEQYF. Using reference TRBV28 and TRBJ2-7 for the parts outside the CDR3, the full variable domain is DVKVTQSSRYLVKRTGEKVFLECVQDMDHENMFWYRQDPGLGLRLIYFSYDVKMKEKGDIPEGYSVSREKKERFSLILESASTNQTSMYLCASTLQGTYEQYFGPGTRLTVT.

This clonotype showed up many times. CDR3 nucleotide sequence: TGTGCCAGCAGCTCGGGACTGCGAGCCTACGAGCAGTACTTC. This codes for CASSSGLRAYEQYF. This chain uses TRBV7-2 with TRBJ2-7; possible D gene TRBD2, 6 bases. V was trimmed by 4 bases and J by 2 bases, leaving 12 bases between them. Germline V gene lookup returns CDR1 SGHTA and CDR2 FQGNSA. The CDR3 is made up of 14 amino acids.

This clonotype was picked up a small number of times. This rearrangement joins TRBV4-1 to TRBJ2-7; D unresolved. The CDR3 has 14 amino acids. V was pared by 4 bases and J by 3 bases, with 13 bases between. Germline assignment: CDR1 MGHRA and CDR2 YSYEKL. In DNA, the CDR3 is TGCGCCAGCAGCCCGAAGGACGGTCACTACGAGCAGTACTTC. It specifies CASSPKDGHYEQYF.

This clonotype was picked up many times. The rearrangement joins TRBV20-1 to TRBJ2-7; D call uncertain. Per germline, CDR1 DFQATT and CDR2 SNEGSKA (reference sequence). Trimming pared 6 bases from V and 0 bases from J, leaving 12 bases between. The CDR3 loop spans 13 amino acids. In DNA, the CDR3 is TGCAGTGCCCGTAACATCCACTCCTACGAGCAGTACTTC. This translates into CSARNIHSYEQYF.

The sample holds a few counts of this clonotype. The chain combines TRBV3-1 with TRBJ2-7; possible D gene TRBD1, 6 bases. The V end lost 0 bases, the J end lost 6 bases, and 15 bases lay between the germline ends. CDR1 is LGHDT and CDR2 is YNNKEL in the germline V gene (reference sequence). CDR3 length equals 15 residues. The chain's CDR3 is CASSQEVPGQREQYF. In nucleotides, the CDR3 is TGTGCCAGCAGCCAAGAAGTTCCCGGACAGCGCGAGCAGTACTTC.

This clonotype was seen repeatedly, ten times or more. This chain links TRBV11-2 with TRBJ2-1, with TRBD2 matching over 9 bases. This CDR3 has 15 amino acids. J lost 4 bases, V lost 5 bases, and 6 bases had no gene match. The germline CDR1 and CDR2 sequences are SGHAT and FQNNGV. The CDR3 sequence is CASSATSGLYNEQFF. Written as DNA, the CDR3 is TGTGCCAGCAGCGCGACTAGCGGACTATACAATGAGCAGTTCTTC. Complete variable domain (other parts from reference TRBV11-2 and TRBJ2-1): EAGVAQSPRYKIIEKRQSVAFWCNPISGHATLYWYQQILGQGPKLLIQFQNNGVVDDSQLPKDRFSAERLKGVDSTLKIQPAKLEDSAVYLCASSATSGLYNEQFFGPGTRLTVL.

Here the CDR3 DNA reads TGCGCCAGCAGCCAATTTGACAGGAGAAACGACTATGGCTACACCTTC. Residues: CASSQFDRRNDYGYTF. The chain couples TRBV4-3 to TRBJ1-2, with a tentative D call TRBD1 (6 bases). Per germline, CDR1 LGHNA and CDR2 YSLEER. The V end was cut by 2 bases, the J end by 3 bases, with 16 bases between. CDR3 size: 16 residues.

At least ten counts were recorded for this clonotype. This chain connects TRBV4-1 to TRBJ2-3; TRBD2 is a possible D gene (6 bases). The CDR3 extends over 14 amino acids. The germline V gene has CDR1 MGHRA and CDR2 YSYEKL. V lost 4 bases and J 2 bases, leaving 10 bases between the germline ends. The CDR3 nucleotides read TGCGCCAGCAGCCGTAGCGGATTCACAGATACGCAGTATTTT. Its translation is CASSRSGFTDTQYF.